This is a list of T cell receptor beta chains from one sample in a study of T-cell memory formation after mild COVID-19. TCRdb itself ran the 5' RACE reads through MiXCR, one entry per CDR3 protein. The table has under 300,000 distinct CDR3 sequences, 15% to 20% seen once. Source material: PBMCs or a T cell subset sorted from them (not recorded which). These receptors were taken from a young man who had mild COVID-19 (a few samples of this study predate the infection). Cell type and time point are not known. Each CDR3 is given with its conserved first and last residue. A D gene is named only where the DNA matches it firmly. Clone size is stated in some rows and not others, as once, few, many or a class when expanded.

clone_size,j_call,v_call,d_call,cdr3_length,cdr3_nt,cdr3_aa
-,TRBJ2-3,TRBV4-1,TRBD1,16,TGCGCCAGCAGCCAAGAAACAGGGGTCTCAACAGATACGCAGTATTTT,CASSQETGVSTDTQYF
-,TRBJ2-3,TRBV4-2,-,14,TGTGCCAGCAGCCAAAGCGGTAGCACAGATACGCAGTATTTT,CASSQSGSTDTQYF
-,TRBJ1-2,TRBV28,-,13,TGTGCCAGCAGTTTGACAAACCACTATGGCTACACCTTC,CASSLTNHYGYTF
once,TRBJ1-3,TRBV3-1,-,13,TGTGCCAGCAGCCAACAGGGATCGCACACCATATATTTT,CASSQQGSHTIYF
many,TRBJ2-3,TRBV5-1,-,14,TGCGCCAGCAGCTTGGCGGCGGGCGGAGATACGCAGTATTTT,CASSLAAGGDTQYF
few,TRBJ2-2,TRBV3-1,TRBD2,18,TGTGCCAGCAGCCAAGATTTGCCGGGGGGGCCGAGTACCGGGGAGCTGTTTTTT,CASSQDLPGGPSTGELFF
-,TRBJ2-5,TRBV7-2,-,15,TGTGCCAGCAGCGAGGCAGGGGGGCCTTGGGAGACCCAGTACTTC,CASSEAGGPWETQYF
few,TRBJ1-1,TRBV5-6,TRBD1,15,TGTGCCAGCAGGCCGGGACAGGGGCGAAACACTGAAGCTTTCTTT,CASRPGQGRNTEAFF
many,TRBJ2-3,TRBV20-1,TRBD2,16,TGCAGTGCCAGCGGACTAGCGGGGGGGCAGGCAGATACGCAGTATTTT,CSASGLAGGQADTQYF
many,TRBJ2-1,TRBV7-9,-,16,TGTGCCAGCAGCAGGGGCCCCCAGGGACGTCGGAATGAGCAGTTCTTC,CASSRGPQGRRNEQFF
-,TRBJ1-3,TRBV7-7,-,16,TGTGCTAGCAGCTTTTGCCGGGATCACTCTGGAAACACCATATATTTT,CASSFCRDHSGNTIYF
few,TRBJ2-3,TRBV4-3,-,14,TGCGCCAGCAGCCAAAGGTTAACCGGGGATACGCAGTATTTT,CASSQRLTGDTQYF
-,TRBJ1-1,TRBV18,-,13,TGTGCCAGCTCACCACAGACTAACACTGAAGCTTTCTTT,CASSPQTNTEAFF
-,TRBJ2-7,TRBV9,-,15,TGTGCCAGCAGCGTAGCGACGGGGACCTACTACGAGCAGTACTTC,CASSVATGTYYEQYF
few,TRBJ2-2,TRBV2,-,13,TGTGCCAGCCGGCAAGAGAGCGCCGGGGAGCTGTTTTTT,CASRQESAGELFF
-,TRBJ1-2,TRBV9,TRBD1,15,TGTGCCAGCAGCGTATCGGGACAGGGAGTCGATGGCTACACCTTC,CASSVSGQGVDGYTF
few,TRBJ2-2,TRBV9,-,16,TGTGCCAGCAGCTCCGTGGGGTCTCTGAACACCGGGGAGCTGTTTTTT,CASSSVGSLNTGELFF
-,TRBJ2-1,TRBV6-2/TRBV6-3,TRBD1,16,TGTGCCAGCAGTTCGCGTCAGGGGGCGGCCTTCAATGAGCAGTTCTTC,CASSSRQGAAFNEQFF
-,TRBJ1-5,TRBV12-3/TRBV12-4,-,14,TGTGCCAGCAGCAGACCAGGGGGCAATCAGCCCCAGCATTTT,CASSRPGGNQPQHF
few,TRBJ1-4,TRBV18,-,15,TGTGCCAGCTCACCAAGAACAGGCCGTAATGAAAAACTGTTTTTT,CASSPRTGRNEKLFF
-,TRBJ2-3,TRBV3-1,-,17,TGTGCCAGCAGGCCACCCGGTACGGTTGCTGGCACAGATACGCAGTATTTT,CASRPPGTVAGTDTQYF
-,TRBJ2-7,TRBV7-3,TRBD1,14,TGTGCCAGCAGCTTGACAGGGTCCGATGGCGAGCAGTACTTC,CASSLTGSDGEQYF
few,TRBJ1-1,TRBV11-2,TRBD1,15,TGTGCCAGCAGCTTATTCGGACAGGGGACGACTGAAGCTTTCTTT,CASSLFGQGTTEAFF
many,TRBJ2-5,TRBV4-2,-,13,TGTGCCAGCAGCCAAGATCTACATGGGACCCAGTACTTC,CASSQDLHGTQYF